The next 28 T cell receptor beta chains were all read from a single sample in a study of T-cell reconstitution after alpha-beta-depleted transplantation in children. The authors prepared the TCRbeta library with unique molecular identifiers. One entry per CDR3 protein results from TCRdb running MiXCR on the PCR reads. The sample lists over 400,000 distinct CDR3 sequences; approximately 41% were seen once. Here the sequenced sample was PBMCs, taken before TCRalphabeta/CD19-depleted stem cell transplant. These receptors were collected from a girl aged 2 to 9 with aplastic anemia, due to receive a stem cell transplant.

This clonotype was observed at least ten times. The J gene is TRBJ1-2, the V gene TRBV28; D uncertain. CDR1 is MDHEN and CDR2 is SYDVKM in the germline V gene. The CDR3 spans 12 residues. V was cut by 6 bases and J by 0 bases, with 5 bases left in between. The CDR3 protein is CASSLPNYGYTF. The CDR3 DNA follows: TGTGCCAGCAGCTTGCCTAACTATGGCTACACCTTC.

The chain employs TRBV20-1 and TRBJ1-1, with a possible D match to TRBD1 (5 bases). The CDR3 sequence is 15 residues long. V was clipped by 3 bases and J by 1 base, with 15 bases between them. CDR1 is DFQATT and CDR2 is SNEGSKA in the germline V gene (reference sequence). This CDR3 is CSASPGTAANTEAFF. The CDR3 DNA reads TGCAGTGCTAGCCCCGGGACGGCGGCGAACACTGAAGCTTTCTTT.

The V call is TRBV28, the J call TRBJ1-5, with D perhaps matching TRBD1 (6 bases). The CDR3 has 15 residues. V was shortened by 7 bases and J by 0 bases, with 13 bases between the two germline ends. Germline V CDR1 and CDR2: MDHEN, SYDVKM. The CDR3 DNA reads TGTGCCAGCATCACGGGACATAATAGCAATCAGCCCCAGCATTTT. Its translation is CASITGHNSNQPQHF.

This chain links TRBV9 with TRBJ2-3; 12 bases agree with TRBD2. Germline CDR1 reads SGDLS; CDR2 reads YYNGEE. CDR3 size: 18 residues. Trimming removed 3 bases from V and 2 bases from J; junction bases left unmatched: 10. The CDR3 DNA reads as TGTGCCAGCAGCGCCGGGGAAGGACTAGCGGGGACCACAGATACGCAGTATTTT. Translating gives CASSAGEGLAGTTDTQYF.

The chain has TRBV7-9 and TRBJ2-7, with D uncertain. V gave up 0 bases and J gave up 6 bases, with 6 bases separating them. The CDR3 extends over 12 amino acids. The germline CDR1 and CDR2 sequences are SEHNR and FQNEAQ (reference sequence). This CDR3 is CASSLATSEQYF. In nucleotides, the CDR3 is TGTGCCAGCAGCTTAGCCACTTCCGAGCAGTACTTC.

This sequence joins TRBV7-2 and TRBJ2-7; 10 bases match TRBD1. This CDR3 contains 13 residues. The germline V gene encodes CDR1 SGHTA and CDR2 FQGNSA. Unmatched junction bases numbered 3, after V lost 4 bases and J lost 6 bases. In nucleotides, the CDR3 is TGTGCCAGCAGCTGGGACAGGGGTAGCGAGCAGTACTTC. It codes for CASSWDRGSEQYF.

This clonotype occurred a few times. V usage is TRBV27 and J usage is TRBJ2-2; TRBD1 agrees at 10 bases. Germline CDR1 MNHEY, CDR2 SMNVEV (reference sequence). The CDR3 contains 15 residues. The junction had 3 bases not matched to a gene; V was cut back by 4 bases and J by 4 bases. This CDR3 reads CASSSRTGGTGELFF. CDR3 nucleotides: TGTGCCAGCAGTTCTCGGACAGGGGGCACCGGGGAGCTGTTTTTT.

This clonotype was detected a few times. V gene TRBV20-1 combines with J gene TRBJ2-1; 11 bases agree with TRBD2. The CDR3 totals 15 residues. Germline loops: CDR1 DFQATT, CDR2 SNEGSKA (reference sequence). DNA of the CDR3: TGCTCGGGTAGCGGGAGGGCCCGACGGGCCTATGAGCAGTTCTTC. As protein: CSGSGRARRAYEQFF.

The rearrangement links TRBV21-1 to TRBJ2-3; the table names TRBD2, a call not compared with the DNA. TRBV21-1 is a pseudogene. There are 16 residues in the CDR3. The chain's CDR3 is CASNLSPSGGADTQYF. The CDR3 nucleotides are TGTGCCAGCAACCTCAGTCCTAGCGGGGGTGCAGATACGCAGTATTTT.

In DNA form, the CDR3 reads TGTGCCAGCAGCTGGACAACTAGCGGGGTCTCCGAGCAGTACTTC. This translates into CASSWTTSGVSEQYF. The chain employs TRBV5-6 and TRBJ2-7, with 10 bases aligning to TRBD2. This CDR3 spans 15 amino acids. CDR1 is SGHDT and CDR2 is YYEEEE in the germline V gene. V lost 3 bases to trimming and J lost 6 bases; unmatched junction nucleotides: 9. Full variable domain (missing parts from reference TRBV5-6 and TRBJ2-7): DAGVTQSPTHLIKTRGQQVTLRCSPKSGHDTVSWYQQALGQGPQFIFQYYEEEERQRGNFPDRFSGHQFPNYSSELNVNALLLGDSALYLCASSWTTSGVSEQYFGPGTRLTVT.

This rearrangement joins TRBV20-1 to TRBJ1-5, with TRBD1 as a possible D gene (5 bases). The CDR3 sequence is 15 residues long. Deletions cut 5 bases from V and 4 bases from J, with 18 bases between. Germline lookup yields CDR1 DFQATT and CDR2 SNEGSKA (reference sequence). CDR3 sequence reads: CSAGLSRQINQPQHF. The CDR3 region has the DNA TGCAGTGCTGGGCTATCGAGACAGATTAATCAGCCCCAGCATTTT.

Ten or more counts support this clonotype. The V gene is TRBV4-1, the J gene TRBJ1-5; D is possibly TRBD1 (6 bases). The V gene lost 6 bases and the J gene lost 6 bases, with 18 bases spanning the gap. Germline-derived CDR1 and CDR2 are MGHRA and YSYEKL. This CDR3 comprises 15 residues. CDR3 protein: CASSPGRGGGQPQHF. The CDR3 DNA reads TGCGCCAGCAGTCCGGGACGGGGGGGCGGTCAGCCCCAGCATTTT.

There are a few counts of this clonotype. The V call is TRBV15, the J call TRBJ2-3; D is possibly TRBD1 (7 bases). V was clipped by 3 bases and J by 5 bases, with 15 bases between them. Germline CDR1 reads LNHNV; CDR2 reads YYDKDF (reference sequence). The CDR3 totals 15 residues. The CDR3 nucleotides are TGTGCCACCAGCAGCCTCAGGGGGGCTTTAGATACGCAGTATTTT. Residues: CATSSLRGALDTQYF.

This clonotype was counted once. The genes are TRBV5-6 and TRBJ2-1; TRBD2 matches 8 bases. This CDR3 comprises 16 residues. V shed 1 base and J 4 bases; nucleotides not matched to a gene: 7. Germline lookup yields CDR1 SGHDT and CDR2 YYEEEE. CDR3: CASSLSPAGAYNEQFF. As DNA, the CDR3 is TGTGCCAGCAGCTTGTCCCCAGCGGGGGCGTACAATGAGCAGTTCTTC. Looking up the rest from reference TRBV5-6 and TRBJ2-1 gives the full variable domain: DAGVTQSPTHLIKTRGQQVTLRCSPKSGHDTVSWYQQALGQGPQFIFQYYEEEERQRGNFPDRFSGHQFPNYSSELNVNALLLGDSALYLCASSLSPAGAYNEQFFGPGTRLTVL.

This sequence joins TRBV5-1 and TRBJ2-3; D may be TRBD1 or TRBD2 (5 bases each). Germline V gene data show CDR1 as SGHRS and CDR2 as YFSETQ. With 3 bases removed from V and 4 bases from J, the gap between germline ends came to 15 bases. There are 15 residues in the CDR3. CDR3 bases: TGCGCCAGCAGCTACGGGACGGTCCGCGCAGATACGCAGTATTTT. Its translation: CASSYGTVRADTQYF.

The chain recombines TRBV20-1 with TRBJ2-5, with TRBD2 as a possible D gene (6 bases). Germline-derived CDR1 and CDR2 are DFQATT and SNEGSKA (reference sequence). There are 12 residues in the CDR3. The V end lost 3 bases, the J end lost 4 bases, and 9 bases lay between the germline ends. The CDR3 nucleotides are TGCAGTGCTAGGGTCGGGGGAGAGACCCAGTACTTC. Translated: CSARVGGETQYF.

This chain connects TRBV20-1 to TRBJ2-7; TRBD2 aligns across 12 bases. The CDR3 is 15 residues long. Germline V gives CDR1 DFQATT, CDR2 SNEGSKA (reference sequence). With V trimmed by 6 bases and J by 2 bases, 8 bases remained unmatched. CDR3 protein: CSANDRTSGTYEQYF. CDR3 bases: TGCAGTGCCAACGACAGGACTAGCGGGACCTACGAGCAGTACTTC.

The chain couples TRBV7-6 to TRBJ2-5; maybe TRBD2 (5 bases). Trimming removed 2 bases at V and 5 bases at J, with 12 bases between. This CDR3 contains 14 residues. Germline CDR1 SGHVS, CDR2 FNYEAQ. CDR3 in amino acids: CASSLLPGGETQYF. The CDR3 region has the DNA TGTGCCAGCAGCTTACTCCCGGGCGGGGAGACCCAGTACTTC.

Many counts were recorded for this clonotype. The rearrangement uses TRBV7-9 and TRBJ1-4; 7 bases fit TRBD1. This CDR3 has 15 amino acids. The V gene's germline CDR1 is SEHNR and CDR2 FQNEAQ (reference sequence). Losses at the gene ends were 1 base for V and 8 bases for J; bases not matched to a gene: 7. The chain's CDR3 is CASSLGGTAQEKLFF. CDR3 bases: TGTGCCAGCAGCTTAGGGGGGACAGCCCAGGAAAAACTGTTTTTT.

V is TRBV7-9 and J is TRBJ2-7, with D perhaps assigned TRBD1 or TRBD2 (5 bases each). Trimming took off 5 bases at V and 0 bases at J, with 14 bases between the two ends. From germline, CDR1 is SEHNR and CDR2 FQNEAQ (reference sequence). This CDR3 comprises 15 residues. The CDR3 sequence: CASSLRDGGSYEQYF. The CDR3 DNA reads TGTGCCAGCAGCCTCCGGGACGGCGGCTCCTACGAGCAGTACTTC.

This clonotype was observed at least ten times. The rearrangement links TRBV9 to TRBJ1-4, with D possibly TRBD1 on 5 matching bases. The CDR3 runs 15 residues. With 3 bases removed from V and 5 bases from J, the gap between germline ends came to 14 bases. From germline, CDR1 is SGDLS and CDR2 YYNGEE. CDR3 sequence reads: CASSGPGTGNEKLFF. DNA for the CDR3: TGTGCCAGCAGCGGTCCCGGGACGGGGAATGAAAAACTGTTTTTT.

The chain combines TRBV28 with TRBJ1-2; no firm D call. Germline V gives CDR1 MDHEN, CDR2 SYDVKM. This CDR3 region has 11 residues. Trimming cost V 3 bases and J 4 bases, with 3 bases left between them. The CDR3 sequence: CASSFLYGYTF. The DNA for the CDR3 is TGTGCCAGCAGTTTCCTCTATGGCTACACCTTC.

This clonotype is a singleton in its sample. V and J are TRBV20-1 and TRBJ2-1, with D maybe TRBD2 (5 bases). Per germline, CDR1 DFQATT and CDR2 SNEGSKA (reference sequence). CDR3 length: 14 residues. Trimming removed 3 bases from V and 6 bases from J, with 15 bases in between. This CDR3 is CSARVASLSNEQFF. CDR3 bases: TGCAGTGCTAGGGTGGCTAGCCTAAGCAATGAGCAGTTCTTC.

A few counts support this clonotype. V usage is TRBV5-1 and J usage is TRBJ1-3, with D perhaps matching TRBD1 (5 bases). V lost 5 bases and J lost 0, with 12 bases in between. This CDR3 is built from 15 residues. CDR1 and CDR2 from the germline V gene are SGHRS and YFSETQ. This chain's CDR3 is CASSRDGNSGNTIYF. The DNA for the CDR3 is TGCGCCAGCAGTAGGGACGGAAACTCTGGAAACACCATATATTTT.

In this sample, this clonotype turned up many times. The chain is built from TRBV15 and TRBJ2-1; tentatively, D is TRBD1 or TRBD2 (6 bases each). Germline values: CDR1 LNHNV, CDR2 YYDKDF (reference sequence). V lost 0 bases, J lost 7 bases, and 19 bases lay in between. This CDR3 is built from 17 residues. The CDR3 region has the DNA TGTGCCACCAGCAGAGATCTAAGGCGGGACACCCCAAATGAGCAGTTCTTC. It specifies CATSRDLRRDTPNEQFF.

This clonotype was picked up a small number of times. The rearrangement joins TRBV9 to TRBJ2-3; weak D call: TRBD1 (5 bases). CDR1 and CDR2 (germline): SGDLS, YYNGEE. The CDR3 is 16 residues long. The ends were cut back, 0 bases at V and 0 bases at J, with 11 bases in the middle. The CDR3, as DNA: TGTGCCAGCAGCGTAGATGGTGACAGTAGCACAGATACGCAGTATTTT. The encoded protein is CASSVDGDSSTDTQYF.

This clonotype was picked up a small number of times. The chain couples TRBV5-6 to TRBJ2-3; a possible D gene is TRBD2 (5 bases). The V end was cut by 0 bases, the J end by 8 bases, with 19 bases between. This CDR3 has 16 amino acids. Looked up from germline, CDR1 is SGHDT and CDR2 is YYEEEE. This CDR3 is CASSLGSGSGGRTQYF. CDR3 bases: TGTGCCAGCAGCTTGGGGTCCGGTTCGGGCGGGCGTACGCAGTATTTT.

The chain couples TRBV5-1 to TRBJ2-3, with 12 bases lining up with TRBD1. V lost 0 bases to trimming and J lost 4 bases; unmatched junction nucleotides: 9. Germline lookup yields CDR1 SGHRS and CDR2 YFSETQ. There are 18 residues in the CDR3. The CDR3 nucleotides read TGCGCCAGCAGCTTGGACCCCACGGGACAGGGGGCCGCAGATACGCAGTATTTT. Its translation is CASSLDPTGQGAADTQYF.